The 21 T cell receptor beta chains listed next were all sequenced from one sample in a study of T-cell reconstitution after alpha-beta-depleted transplantation in children. Unique molecular identifiers were built into the TCRbeta library. In TCRdb, the PCR reads were re-called with MiXCR into one record per CDR3 protein. This table has about 170,000 distinct CDR3 sequences, 11% appearing once. The starting material was PBMCs, obtained before TCRalphabeta/CD19-depleted stem cell transplant. Source of these receptors: a boy younger than 10 with acute myeloid leukemia, due to receive a stem cell transplant.

This clonotype was detected ten times or more. The chain recombines TRBV29-1 with TRBJ2-3, with 10 bases aligning to TRBD2. Unmatched junction bases numbered 15, after V lost 4 bases and J lost 2 bases. Per germline, CDR1 SQVTM and CDR2 ANQGSEA. The CDR3 length is 18 residues. In nucleotides, the CDR3 is TGCAGCGTTGCCCCCCGCCAAGGAGCGGGAGGGTACACAGATACGCAGTATTTT. Translated: CSVAPRQGAGGYTDTQYF.

In its sample, this clonotype was seen many times. The genes are TRBV5-1 and TRBJ1-6, with D unresolved. The CDR3 sequence is 15 residues long. Germline CDR1 and CDR2: SGHRS and YFSETQ. The V gene lost 0 bases and the J gene lost 9 bases, with 13 bases spanning the gap. The CDR3 protein is CASSLDHLGSSPLHF. DNA of the CDR3: TGCGCCAGCAGCTTGGACCACCTCGGGAGTTCACCCCTCCACTTT.

This clonotype was observed a handful of times. V and J are TRBV20-1 and TRBJ2-6; tentative D call: TRBD1 (6 bases). V was pared by 3 bases and J by 1 base, with 13 bases between. CDR3 length: 16 residues. Germline assignment: CDR1 DFQATT and CDR2 SNEGSKA (reference sequence). The CDR3 nucleotides read TGCAGTGCTAGTAAGGGACACCCTTCTGGGGCCAACGTCCTGACTTTC. The encoded protein is CSASKGHPSGANVLTF.

This clonotype was found once. A read error is possible here, since a much larger clone lies one base away. The V gene is TRBV25-1, the J gene TRBJ2-3, with D hard to call. In germline, CDR1 is MGHDK, CDR2 SYGVNS. The CDR3 extends over 13 amino acids. CDR3 loop: CGSSFLSPDTQYF. The CDR3, as DNA: TGTGGCAGCAGTTTCCTGTCTCCAGATACGCAGTATTTT. Supplemented by reference TRBV25-1 and TRBJ2-3, the full variable domain reads EADIYQTPRYLVIGTGKKITLECSQTMGHDKMYWYQQDPGMELHLIHYSYGVNSTEKGDLSSESTVSRIRTEHFPLTLESARPSHTSQYLCGSSFLSPDTQYFGPGTRLTVL.

This clonotype has a count of ten or more. The chain carries TRBV12-3 or TRBV12-4 and TRBJ1-4, with 8 bases that match TRBD1. The CDR3 is 15 amino acids. The junction had 7 bases not matched to a gene; V was cut back by 3 bases and J by 7 bases. As DNA, the CDR3 is TGTGCCAGCAGTTTGTATGGACAGGGAAGTGAAAAACTGTTTTTT. The encoded protein is CASSLYGQGSEKLFF.

This clonotype has a count of ten or more. The chain's CDR3 is CSARVIDGLYEQYF. DNA for the CDR3: TGCAGTGCTAGAGTGATAGACGGTTTATACGAGCAGTACTTC. The chain recombines TRBV20-1 with TRBJ2-7; D is unclear. V was clipped by 1 base and J by 4 bases, with 14 bases between them. Germline-derived CDR1 and CDR2 are DFQATT and SNEGSKA (reference sequence). The CDR3 contains 14 residues.

Ten or more counts support this clonotype. V and J are TRBV15 and TRBJ2-1; either TRBD1 or TRBD2 may fit D (5 bases each). Germline V lookup: CDR1 LNHNV, CDR2 YYDKDF (reference sequence). CDR3 length: 16 amino acids. With 5 bases removed from V and 5 bases from J, the gap between germline ends came to 19 bases. CDR3 in DNA: TGTGCCACCAGCTCTTGGGGGTGGTGGGGACACAATGAGCAGTTCTTC. Translating it yields CATSSWGWWGHNEQFF. Complete variable domain (other parts from reference TRBV15 and TRBJ2-1): DAMVIQNPRYQVTQFGKPVTLSCSQTLNHNVMYWYQQKSSQAPKLLFHYYDKDFNNEADTPDNFQSRRPNTSFCFLDIRSPGLGDTAMYLCATSSWGWWGHNEQFFGPGTRLTVL.

The rearrangement links TRBV7-9 to TRBJ2-5, with 10 bases matching TRBD1. Per germline, CDR1 SEHNR and CDR2 FQNEAQ (reference sequence). V trimming: 5 bases; J trimming: 4 bases; junction bases outside the gene matches: 7. This CDR3 is built from 15 residues. The CDR3 spells CASSPGTGAGETQYF. In DNA, the CDR3 is TGTGCCAGCAGCCCCGGGACAGGGGCCGGAGAGACCCAGTACTTC.

This clonotype was counted at least ten times. The rearrangement links TRBV6-1 to TRBJ1-6; a possible D gene is TRBD1 (5 bases). The CDR3 is made up of 13 amino acids. The V and J ends lost 10 bases and 10 bases respectively, with 17 bases between them. Germline CDR1 reads MNHNS; CDR2 reads SASEGT. CDR3 DNA sequence: TGTGCCACCCATAGTGCAGGGAAATCACCCCTCCACTTT. The encoded protein is CATHSAGKSPLHF.

At least ten counts were recorded for this clonotype. The J gene is TRBJ2-1, the V gene TRBV2, with D possibly being TRBD1 or TRBD2 (5 bases each). Looked up from germline, CDR1 is SNHLY and CDR2 is FYNNEI. This CDR3 has 16 residues. V gave up 5 bases and J gave up 5 bases, with 19 bases separating them. CDR3 amino acids: CASSLSGALINNEQFF. The CDR3 DNA is TGTGCCAGCAGTTTATCCGGGGCCTTGATCAACAATGAGCAGTTCTTC.

This clonotype was picked up many times. The chain carries TRBV29-1 and TRBJ1-1, with D unclear. The CDR3 extends over 14 amino acids. V was cut by 4 bases and J by 4 bases, with 16 bases left in between. The germline gives CDR1 SQVTM, CDR2 ANQGSEA. This CDR3 is CSVAARLSSTEAFF. Written as DNA, the CDR3 is TGCAGCGTTGCGGCAAGGCTGAGTTCCACTGAAGCTTTCTTT. The entire variable domain, with the rest obtained from reference TRBV29-1 and TRBJ1-1, is as follows: SAVISQKPSRDICQRGTSLTIQCQVDSQVTMMFWYRQQPGQSLTLIATANQGSEATYESGFVIDKFPISRPNLTFSTLTVSNMSPEDSSIYLCSVAARLSSTEAFFGQGTRLTVV.

In its sample, this clonotype was seen many times. The rearrangement links TRBV24-1 to TRBJ1-2; D is undetermined. The V and J ends lost 5 bases and 4 bases respectively, with 16 bases between them. There are 15 residues in the CDR3. In germline, CDR1 is KGHDR, CDR2 SFDVKD. Written as DNA, the CDR3 is TGTGCCACCAGTGTCGGGAGTGCCAATAGCTATGGCTACACCTTC. Its translation: CATSVGSANSYGYTF.

This clonotype was observed many times. The chain joins TRBV20-1 to TRBJ2-5; no definite D call. The germline V and J ends were trimmed by 0 bases and 0 bases, with 11 bases remaining between them. The CDR3 totals 15 residues. Germline CDR1 and CDR2: DFQATT and SNEGSKA (reference sequence). CDR3 loop: CSARDTWANQETQYF. CDR3 DNA: TGCAGTGCTAGAGATACCTGGGCCAACCAAGAGACCCAGTACTTC.

There are a few counts of this clonotype. The chain joins TRBV6-4 to TRBJ2-1, with TRBD1 matching over 11 bases. The CDR3 is 23 residues long. Germline trimming cut 5 bases from V and 2 bases from J; bases unmatched to any gene: 26. CDR1 is MRHNA, CDR2 SNTAGT, per germline. CDR3 protein: CASSLRDRGVSAGGPRTYNEQFF. The CDR3 region has the DNA TGTGCCAGCAGTCTTCGGGACAGGGGGGTTTCGGCGGGAGGGCCTAGGACCTACAATGAGCAGTTCTTC.

Ten or more counts support this clonotype. The chain recombines TRBV12-3 or TRBV12-4 with TRBJ1-6; the D is unclear. This CDR3 has 16 residues. Deletions cut 3 bases from V and 8 bases from J, with 17 bases between. CDR3 loop: CASSFSPGLRDSPLHF. The CDR3 nucleotides are TGTGCCAGCAGTTTTTCCCCGGGTCTGCGGGATTCACCCCTCCACTTT.

The sample holds many counts of this clonotype. This chain connects TRBV7-2 to TRBJ1-1; no definite D call. There are 13 residues in the CDR3. V lost 2 bases and J 1 base, leaving 5 bases between the germline ends. Germline assignment: CDR1 SGHTA and CDR2 FQGNSA. The CDR3 DNA reads as TGTGCCAGCAGCTTAAACAGGAACACTGAAGCTTTCTTT. Its translation is CASSLNRNTEAFF.

This clonotype was found many times. The chain employs TRBV28 and TRBJ1-1; unclear D gene. The V gene's germline CDR1 is MDHEN and CDR2 SYDVKM. The germline V and J ends were trimmed by 5 bases and 5 bases, with 9 bases remaining between them. This CDR3 has 12 amino acids. The CDR3 DNA sequence: TGTGCCAGCAGTCCTCGGGTTACTGAAGCTTTCTTT. Translated, it gives CASSPRVTEAFF.

The sample holds many counts of this clonotype. The V call is TRBV7-9, the J call TRBJ2-7; 8 bases are a match to TRBD1. Trimming removed 5 bases from V and 6 bases from J; junction bases left unmatched: 9. This CDR3 is built from 14 residues. The germline V gene has CDR1 SEHNR and CDR2 FQNEAQ (reference sequence). DNA for the CDR3: TGTGCCAGCAGCCCCACCAGGGGGCGAGGCGAGCAGTACGTC. This codes for CASSPTRGRGEQYV.

At least ten counts were recorded for this clonotype. The CDR3 loop reads CSASSSGVPYNEQFF. The DNA for the CDR3 is TGCAGTGCTTCGTCTAGCGGGGTACCTTACAATGAGCAGTTCTTC. This rearrangement joins TRBV20-1 to TRBJ2-1; 9 nucleotides align to TRBD2. The germline CDR1 and CDR2 sequences are DFQATT and SNEGSKA (reference sequence). The CDR3 consists of 15 residues. The V and J ends lost 5 bases and 4 bases, in that order; junction bases with no gene match: 9.

This clonotype showed up just a few times. The rearrangement links TRBV4-1 to TRBJ2-2; 8 bases are a match to TRBD1. Germline loops: CDR1 MGHRA, CDR2 YSYEKL. Trimming took 0 bases from V and 4 from J; bases not matched to a gene: 10. CDR3 length equals 18 residues. CDR3 in amino acids: CASSQEYTGGGSTGELFF. The CDR3 coding sequence is TGCGCCAGCAGCCAAGAGTATACAGGGGGAGGTAGCACCGGGGAGCTGTTTTTT.

Turning to this clonotype: A clone one base away is much larger, so this may be a read error. The chain links TRBV5-1 to TRBJ2-7; D gene ambiguous. In germline, CDR1 is SGHRS, CDR2 YFSETQ. The CDR3 is 13 amino acids. As DNA, the CDR3 is TGCCCCAGCAGCTTGGTTACGACCTACGAGCAGTACTTC. This encodes CPSSLVTTYEQYF.